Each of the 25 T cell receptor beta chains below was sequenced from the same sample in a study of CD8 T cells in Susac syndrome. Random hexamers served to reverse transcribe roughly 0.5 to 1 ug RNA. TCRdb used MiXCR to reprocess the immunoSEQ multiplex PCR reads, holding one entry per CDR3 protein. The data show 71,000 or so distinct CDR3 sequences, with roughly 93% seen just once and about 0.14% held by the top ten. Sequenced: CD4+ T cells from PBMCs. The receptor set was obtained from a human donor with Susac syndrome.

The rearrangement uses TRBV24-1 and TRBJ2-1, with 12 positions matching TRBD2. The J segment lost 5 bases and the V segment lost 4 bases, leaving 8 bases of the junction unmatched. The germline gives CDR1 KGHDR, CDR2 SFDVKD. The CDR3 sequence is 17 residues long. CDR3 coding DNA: TGTGCCACCAGTGACCCCCGGACTAGCGGGGTAGACAATGAGCAGTTCTTC. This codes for CATSDPRTSGVDNEQFF.

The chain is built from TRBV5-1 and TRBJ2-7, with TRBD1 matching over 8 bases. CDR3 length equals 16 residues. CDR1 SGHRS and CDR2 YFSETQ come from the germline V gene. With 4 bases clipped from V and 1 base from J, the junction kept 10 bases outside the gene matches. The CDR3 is CASSPPTGTGSYEQYF. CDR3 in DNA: TGCGCCAGCAGCCCCCCGACAGGGACAGGTTCCTACGAGCAGTACTTC.

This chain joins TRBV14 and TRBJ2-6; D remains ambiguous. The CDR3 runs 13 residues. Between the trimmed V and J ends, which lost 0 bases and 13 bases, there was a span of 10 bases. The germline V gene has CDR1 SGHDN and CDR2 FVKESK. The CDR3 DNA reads TGTGCCAGCAGCCAAGAGCTCTTGGATGTCCTGACTTTC. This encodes CASSQELLDVLTF.

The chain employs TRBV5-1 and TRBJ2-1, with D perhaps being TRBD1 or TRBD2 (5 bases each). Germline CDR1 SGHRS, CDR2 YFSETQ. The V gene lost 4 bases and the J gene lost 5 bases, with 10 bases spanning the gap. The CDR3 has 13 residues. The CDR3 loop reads CASSSRGDNEQFF. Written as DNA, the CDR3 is TGCGCCAGCAGCAGTAGAGGGGACAATGAGCAGTTCTTC.

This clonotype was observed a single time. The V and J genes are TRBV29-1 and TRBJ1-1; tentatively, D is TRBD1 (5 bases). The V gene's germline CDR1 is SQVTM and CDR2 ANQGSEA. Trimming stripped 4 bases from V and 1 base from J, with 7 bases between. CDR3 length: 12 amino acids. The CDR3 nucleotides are TGCAGCGTTGGACAGCAGAACACTGAAGCTTTCTTT. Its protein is CSVGQQNTEAFF.

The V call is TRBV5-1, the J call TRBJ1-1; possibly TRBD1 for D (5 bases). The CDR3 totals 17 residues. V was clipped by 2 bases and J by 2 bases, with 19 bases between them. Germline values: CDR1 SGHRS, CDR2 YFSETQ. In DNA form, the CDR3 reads TGCGCCAGCAGCTTAGGCAGGGCCCCCGGCCTCAACACTGAAGCTTTCTTT. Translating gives CASSLGRAPGLNTEAFF.

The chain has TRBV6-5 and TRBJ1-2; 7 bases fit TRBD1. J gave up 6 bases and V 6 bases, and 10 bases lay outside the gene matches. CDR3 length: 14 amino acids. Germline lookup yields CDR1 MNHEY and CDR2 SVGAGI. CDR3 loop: CASRRQGGEDGYTF. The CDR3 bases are TGTGCCAGCAGGAGACAGGGTGGTGAGGATGGCTACACCTTC.

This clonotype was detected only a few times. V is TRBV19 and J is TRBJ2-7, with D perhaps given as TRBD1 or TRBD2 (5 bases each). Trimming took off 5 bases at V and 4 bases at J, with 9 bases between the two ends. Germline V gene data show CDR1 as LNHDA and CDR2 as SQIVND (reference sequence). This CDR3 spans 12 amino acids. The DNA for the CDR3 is TGTGCCAGTAGTTCGAGGGGATACGAGCAGTACTTC. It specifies CASSSRGYEQYF.

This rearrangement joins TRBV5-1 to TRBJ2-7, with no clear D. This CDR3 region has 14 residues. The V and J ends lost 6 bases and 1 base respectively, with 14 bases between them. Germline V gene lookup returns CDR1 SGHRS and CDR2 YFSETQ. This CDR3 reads CASTPQSRSYEQYF. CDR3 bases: TGCGCCAGCACCCCCCAGTCACGATCCTACGAGCAGTACTTC.

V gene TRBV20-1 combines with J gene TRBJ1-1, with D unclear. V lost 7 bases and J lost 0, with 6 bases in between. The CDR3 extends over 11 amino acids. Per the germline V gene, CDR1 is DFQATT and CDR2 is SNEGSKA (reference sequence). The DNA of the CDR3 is TGCAGTGAGATAATGAACACTGAAGCTTTCTTT. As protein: CSEIMNTEAFF.

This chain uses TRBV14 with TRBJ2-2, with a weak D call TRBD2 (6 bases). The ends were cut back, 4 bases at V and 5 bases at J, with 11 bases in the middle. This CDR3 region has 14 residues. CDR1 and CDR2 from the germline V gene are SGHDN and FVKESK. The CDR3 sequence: CASSPGLATGELFF. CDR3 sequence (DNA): TGTGCCAGCAGCCCGGGACTGGCAACCGGGGAGCTGTTTTTT.

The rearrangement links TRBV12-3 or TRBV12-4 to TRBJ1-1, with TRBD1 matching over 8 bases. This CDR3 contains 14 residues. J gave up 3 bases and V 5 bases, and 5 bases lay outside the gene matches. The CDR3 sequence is CASSRQGRDTEAFF. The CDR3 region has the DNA TGTGCCAGCAGTCGACAGGGGAGGGACACTGAAGCTTTCTTT.

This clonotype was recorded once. In DNA, the CDR3 is TGTGCCAGCAAGCCTGACGGGGCAGGGGTGGGGACCCAGTACTTC. It yields the protein CASKPDGAGVGTQYF. The chain recombines TRBV7-2 with TRBJ2-5, with a weak D call TRBD1 (6 bases). Germline CDR1 and CDR2: SGHTA and FQGNSA. This CDR3 has 15 amino acids. V lost 7 bases and J lost 7, with 22 bases in between.

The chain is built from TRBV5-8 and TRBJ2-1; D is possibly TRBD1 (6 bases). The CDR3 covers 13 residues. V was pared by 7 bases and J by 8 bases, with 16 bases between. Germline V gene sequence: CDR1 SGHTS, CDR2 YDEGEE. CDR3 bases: TGTGCCAGCCGACAGGCCGCGGGCGATGAGCAGTTCTTC. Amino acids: CASRQAAGDEQFF.

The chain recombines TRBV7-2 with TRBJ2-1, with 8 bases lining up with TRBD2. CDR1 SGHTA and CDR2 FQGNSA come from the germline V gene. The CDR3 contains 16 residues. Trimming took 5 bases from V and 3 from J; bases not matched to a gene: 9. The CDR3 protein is CASSPGPGGLYNEQFF. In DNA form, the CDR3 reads TGTGCCAGCAGCCCCGGCCCGGGGGGGCTCTACAATGAGCAGTTCTTC.

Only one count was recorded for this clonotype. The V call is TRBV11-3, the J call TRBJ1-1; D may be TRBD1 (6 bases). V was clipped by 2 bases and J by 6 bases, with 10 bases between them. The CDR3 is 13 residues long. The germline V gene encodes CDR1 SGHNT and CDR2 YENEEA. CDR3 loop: CASSLKQGPEAFF. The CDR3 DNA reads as TGTGCCAGCAGCTTAAAGCAGGGGCCTGAAGCTTTCTTT.

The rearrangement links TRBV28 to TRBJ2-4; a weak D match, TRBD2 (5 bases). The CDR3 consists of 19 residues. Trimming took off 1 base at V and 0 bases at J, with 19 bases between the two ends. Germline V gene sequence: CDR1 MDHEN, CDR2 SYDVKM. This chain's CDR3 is CASSLSGFDEILAKNIQYF. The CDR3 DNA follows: TGTGCCAGCAGTTTATCGGGGTTCGACGAGATCTTAGCCAAAAACATTCAGTACTTC.

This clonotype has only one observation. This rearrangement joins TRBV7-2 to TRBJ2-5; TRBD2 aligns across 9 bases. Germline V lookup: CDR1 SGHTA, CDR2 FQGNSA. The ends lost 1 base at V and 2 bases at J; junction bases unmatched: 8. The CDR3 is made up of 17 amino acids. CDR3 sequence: CASSLGLAGPSQETQYF. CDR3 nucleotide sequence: TGTGCCAGCAGCTTAGGGCTAGCGGGGCCCTCACAAGAGACCCAGTACTTC.

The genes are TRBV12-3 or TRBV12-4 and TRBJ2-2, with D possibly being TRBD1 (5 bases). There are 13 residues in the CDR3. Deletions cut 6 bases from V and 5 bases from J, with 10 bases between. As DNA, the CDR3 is TGTGCCAGCAGGGACACTCAAACCGGGGAGCTGTTTTTT. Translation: CASRDTQTGELFF.

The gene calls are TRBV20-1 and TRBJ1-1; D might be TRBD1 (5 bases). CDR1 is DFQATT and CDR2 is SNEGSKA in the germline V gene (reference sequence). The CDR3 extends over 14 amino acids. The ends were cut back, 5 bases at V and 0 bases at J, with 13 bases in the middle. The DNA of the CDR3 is TGCAGTGCTTCCAGGGCGAGTATGAACACTGAAGCTTTCTTT. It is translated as CSASRASMNTEAFF.

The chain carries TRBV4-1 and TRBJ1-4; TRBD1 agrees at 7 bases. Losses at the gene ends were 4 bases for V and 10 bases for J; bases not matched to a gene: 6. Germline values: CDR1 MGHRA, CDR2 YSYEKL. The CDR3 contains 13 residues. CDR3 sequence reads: CASSRQGAGKLFF. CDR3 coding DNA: TGCGCCAGCAGCCGACAGGGAGCCGGAAAACTGTTTTTT.

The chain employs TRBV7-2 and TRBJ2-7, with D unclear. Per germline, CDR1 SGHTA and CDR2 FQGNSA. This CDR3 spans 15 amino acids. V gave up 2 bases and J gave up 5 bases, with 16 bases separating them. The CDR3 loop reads CASSLTPSAKDEQYF. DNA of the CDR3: TGTGCCAGCAGCTTAACGCCTTCGGCGAAGGACGAGCAGTACTTC. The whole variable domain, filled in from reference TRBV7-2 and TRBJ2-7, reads GAGVSQSPSNKVTEKGKDVELRCDPISGHTALYWYRQSLGQGLEFLIYFQGNSAPDKSGLPSDRFSAERTGGSVSTLTIQRTQQEDSAVYLCASSLTPSAKDEQYFGPGTRLTVT.

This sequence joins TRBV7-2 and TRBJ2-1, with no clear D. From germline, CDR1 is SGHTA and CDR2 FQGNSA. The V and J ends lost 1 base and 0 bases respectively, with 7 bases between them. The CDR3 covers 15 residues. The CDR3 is CASSLGGPSYNEQFF. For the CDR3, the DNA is TGTGCCAGCAGCTTAGGAGGACCCTCCTACAATGAGCAGTTCTTC.

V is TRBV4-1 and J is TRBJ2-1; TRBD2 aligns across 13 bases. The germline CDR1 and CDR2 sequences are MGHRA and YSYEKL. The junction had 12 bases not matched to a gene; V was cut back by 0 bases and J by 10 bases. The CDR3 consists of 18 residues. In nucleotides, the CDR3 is TGCGCCAGCAGCCAAGATTCATACGGACTAGCGGGGGCGGGAGAGCAGTTCTTC. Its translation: CASSQDSYGLAGAGEQFF.

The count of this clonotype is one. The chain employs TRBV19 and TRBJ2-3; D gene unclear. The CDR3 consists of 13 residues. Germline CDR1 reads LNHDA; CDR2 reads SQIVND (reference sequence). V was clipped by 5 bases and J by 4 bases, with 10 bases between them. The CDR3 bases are TGTGCCAGTAGTGCCGCGCAAGCAGATACGCAGTATTTT. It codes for CASSAAQADTQYF. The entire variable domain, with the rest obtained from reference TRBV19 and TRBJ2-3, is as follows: DGGITQSPKYLFRKEGQNVTLSCEQNLNHDAMYWYRQDPGQGLRLIYYSQIVNDFQKGDIAEGYSVSREKKESFPLTVTSAQKNPTAFYLCASSAAQADTQYFGPGTRLTVL.